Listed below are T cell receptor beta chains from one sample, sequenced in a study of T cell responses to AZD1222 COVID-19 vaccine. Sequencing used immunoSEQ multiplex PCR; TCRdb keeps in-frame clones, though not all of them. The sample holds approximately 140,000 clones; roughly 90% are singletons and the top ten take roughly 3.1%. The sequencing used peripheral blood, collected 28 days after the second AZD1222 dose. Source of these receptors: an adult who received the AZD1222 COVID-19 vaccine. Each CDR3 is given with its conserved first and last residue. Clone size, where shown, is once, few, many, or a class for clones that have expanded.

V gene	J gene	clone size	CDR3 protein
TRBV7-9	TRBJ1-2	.	CASSLEFVDGYTF
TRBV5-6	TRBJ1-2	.	CASSLRTGSSNYGYTF
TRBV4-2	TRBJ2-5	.	CASSQERSRLAGQETQYF
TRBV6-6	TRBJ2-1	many	CASSSLNEQFF
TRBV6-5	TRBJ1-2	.	CASSQTEGPNYGYTF
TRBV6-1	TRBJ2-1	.	CASSEQGAFHNEQFF
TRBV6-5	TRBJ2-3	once	CASSRGTGLTDTQYF
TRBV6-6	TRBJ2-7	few	CASKEQNSYEQYF
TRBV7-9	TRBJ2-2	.	CASSFFPRRETGELFF
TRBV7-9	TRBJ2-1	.	CASSLVLSEQFF
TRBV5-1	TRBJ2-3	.	CASSLLGGPTDTQYF
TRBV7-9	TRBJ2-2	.	CASSLGQGRRSGELFF
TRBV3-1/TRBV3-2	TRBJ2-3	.	CASSQTGLTPSTDTQYF
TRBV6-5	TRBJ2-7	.	CASSYWAVTTYEQYF
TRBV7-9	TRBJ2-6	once	CASSLGGHSGANVLTF
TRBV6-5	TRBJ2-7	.	CASSSTGLSYEQYF
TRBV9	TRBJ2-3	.	CASSVEGDYIYTQYF
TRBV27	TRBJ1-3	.	CASSLMGGNTIYF
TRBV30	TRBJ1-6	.	CAWSVGLDSPLHF
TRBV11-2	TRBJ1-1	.	CASSLGPGPDTEAFF